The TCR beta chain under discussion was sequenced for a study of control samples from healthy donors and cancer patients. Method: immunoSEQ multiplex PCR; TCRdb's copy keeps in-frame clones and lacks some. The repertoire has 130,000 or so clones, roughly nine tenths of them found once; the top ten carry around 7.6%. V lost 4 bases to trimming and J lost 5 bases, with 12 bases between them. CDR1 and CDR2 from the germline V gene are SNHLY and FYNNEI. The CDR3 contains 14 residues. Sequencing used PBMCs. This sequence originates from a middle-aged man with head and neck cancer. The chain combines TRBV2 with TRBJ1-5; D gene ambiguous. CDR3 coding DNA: TGTGCCAGCAGTGCCGGGGAACTGTATCAGCCCCAGCATTTT. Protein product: CASSAGELYQPQHF.